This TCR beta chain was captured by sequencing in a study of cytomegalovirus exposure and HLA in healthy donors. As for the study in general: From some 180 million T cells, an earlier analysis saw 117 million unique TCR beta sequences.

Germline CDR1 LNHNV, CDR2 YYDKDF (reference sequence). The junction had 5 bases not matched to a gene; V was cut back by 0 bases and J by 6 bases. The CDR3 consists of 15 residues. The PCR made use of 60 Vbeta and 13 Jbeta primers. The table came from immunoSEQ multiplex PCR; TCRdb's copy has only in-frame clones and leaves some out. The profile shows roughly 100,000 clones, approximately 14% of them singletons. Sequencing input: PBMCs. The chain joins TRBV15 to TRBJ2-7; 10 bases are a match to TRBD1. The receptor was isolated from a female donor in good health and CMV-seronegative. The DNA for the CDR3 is TGTGCCACCAGCAGAGATCCTCGGACAGGGGGCGAGCAGTACTTC. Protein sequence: CATSRDPRTGGEQYF.